The rows below give T cell receptor beta chains drawn from one sample of a study of T cell repertoires in cytomegalovirus infection. TCRdb itself ran the reads through MiXCR, one entry per CDR3 protein. The data show roughly 200,000 distinct CDR3 sequences, with 8.5% to 10% seen just once and about 4.6% held by the top ten. Material for sequencing was PBMCs. These TCRs come from a human donor in good health (CMV status not recorded). Some clones in this sample may be carry-over from other donors' samples. Each CDR3 is given with its conserved first and last residue. D genes are given only for firm matches. Clone size is not always given. Where it is, it says once, few, many or a class for expanded clones.

CDR3nt: TGTGCCAGCAGCCAGAGACAAATCCAAGAGACCCAGTACTTC
CDR3aa: CASSQRQIQETQYF
j_gene: TRBJ2-5
d_gene: NA
abundance: few
v_gene: TRBV4-2

CDR3nt: TGTGCCAGCAGCAAAACAGGGAATAGCAATCAGCCCCAGCATTTT
CDR3aa: CASSKTGNSNQPQHF
j_gene: TRBJ1-5
d_gene: NA
abundance: many
v_gene: TRBV7-2

CDR3nt: TGTGCCAGCAGCCTGGGACGGAGGAACACTGAAGCTTTCTTT
CDR3aa: CASSLGRRNTEAFF
j_gene: TRBJ1-1
d_gene: NA
abundance: many
v_gene: TRBV5-6

CDR3nt: TGTGCCAGCAGCGTAAGCAGCAATCAGCCCCAGCATTTT
CDR3aa: CASSVSSNQPQHF
j_gene: TRBJ1-5
d_gene: NA
abundance: many
v_gene: TRBV7-2

CDR3nt: TGTGCCAGCAGACGCACCGGGACTGTGAACACTGAAGCTTTCTTT
CDR3aa: CASRRTGTVNTEAFF
j_gene: TRBJ1-1
d_gene: NA
abundance: NA
v_gene: TRBV6-2/TRBV6-3

CDR3nt: TGTGCCACCAGCAGAGAGGCAGGGGGCAATCAGCCCCAGCATTTT
CDR3aa: CATSREAGGNQPQHF
j_gene: TRBJ1-5
d_gene: NA
abundance: NA
v_gene: TRBV15

CDR3nt: TGTGCCAGCATGGAGACGAAGGGCAATCAGCCCCAGCATTTT
CDR3aa: CASMETKGNQPQHF
j_gene: TRBJ1-5
d_gene: NA
abundance: many
v_gene: TRBV28

CDR3nt: TGTGCCAGCAGTAACGGACTATATGAGCAGTTCTTC
CDR3aa: CASSNGLYEQFF
j_gene: TRBJ2-1
d_gene: NA
abundance: many
v_gene: TRBV28

CDR3nt: TGTGCCAGCAGCTTAGACTCTACGGGACTAGAAGAGCAGTTCTTC
CDR3aa: CASSLDSTGLEEQFF
j_gene: TRBJ2-1
d_gene: TRBD2
abundance: many
v_gene: TRBV7-2

CDR3nt: TGTGCCATCAGTGAGCCCGGACTGGGGGACACTGAAGCTTTCTTT
CDR3aa: CAISEPGLGDTEAFF
j_gene: TRBJ1-1
d_gene: NA
abundance: NA
v_gene: TRBV10-3

CDR3nt: TGTGCCAGTAGTCTCGGGACAAGAAACTCTGGGGCCAACGTCCTGACTTTC
CDR3aa: CASSLGTRNSGANVLTF
j_gene: TRBJ2-6
d_gene: NA
abundance: NA
v_gene: TRBV19

CDR3nt: TGTGCCAGCAGCTCCCCGGATGAAGCTTTCTTT
CDR3aa: CASSSPDEAFF
j_gene: TRBJ1-1
d_gene: NA
abundance: NA
v_gene: TRBV11-2

CDR3nt: TGTGCCAGCAGTCGTATAGCGGGAGCCAAGTTCGCGAACACCGGGGAGCTGTTTTTT
CDR3aa: CASSRIAGAKFANTGELFF
j_gene: TRBJ2-2
d_gene: TRBD2
abundance: many
v_gene: TRBV7-2

CDR3nt: TGTGCCAGCAGCTCGCAAGAAGGGGATTACACTGAAGCTTTCTTT
CDR3aa: CASSSQEGDYTEAFF
j_gene: TRBJ1-1
d_gene: NA
abundance: few
v_gene: TRBV5-4

CDR3nt: TGTGCCAGCAGCTTACAACGGCTGACCCCCAGCACCGGGGAGCTGTTTTTT
CDR3aa: CASSLQRLTPSTGELFF
j_gene: TRBJ2-2
d_gene: NA
abundance: many
v_gene: TRBV7-2

CDR3nt: TGTGCCAGCAGCTTAGACGGGACAGGGGGTCGCGGCTACACCTTC
CDR3aa: CASSLDGTGGRGYTF
j_gene: TRBJ1-2
d_gene: TRBD1
abundance: many
v_gene: TRBV7-2

CDR3nt: TGTGCCAGCAGCTTAGGGACGGGACCGTACCAAGAGACCCAGTACTTC
CDR3aa: CASSLGTGPYQETQYF
j_gene: TRBJ2-5
d_gene: NA
abundance: many
v_gene: TRBV11-2

CDR3nt: TGTGCCAGCAGCTTTAGTACGACCCAGTACTTC
CDR3aa: CASSFSTTQYF
j_gene: TRBJ2-5
d_gene: NA
abundance: many
v_gene: TRBV11-2

CDR3nt: TGTGCCAGCAGCTTAGCTCTTGGTGGGAGCTACACCTTC
CDR3aa: CASSLALGGSYTF
j_gene: TRBJ1-2
d_gene: NA
abundance: NA
v_gene: TRBV7-9

CDR3nt: TGCAGCGTTGAAGACAGGGGACAGAATAACTATGGCTACACCTTC
CDR3aa: CSVEDRGQNNYGYTF
j_gene: TRBJ1-2
d_gene: TRBD1
abundance: NA
v_gene: TRBV29-1

CDR3nt: TGTGCCAGCGCCAGTTACGGACAAGAGACCCAGTACTTC
CDR3aa: CASASYGQETQYF
j_gene: TRBJ2-5
d_gene: NA
abundance: NA
v_gene: TRBV5-4

CDR3nt: TGTGCCAGCAGCTCGCGCCAGAGGGGGGCCCATCAGCCCCAGCATTTT
CDR3aa: CASSSRQRGAHQPQHF
j_gene: TRBJ1-5
d_gene: NA
abundance: many
v_gene: TRBV28

CDR3nt: TGTGCCGCGAACCCAGGGGATTTCAATGGCTACACCTTC
CDR3aa: CAANPGDFNGYTF
j_gene: TRBJ1-2
d_gene: NA
abundance: NA
v_gene: TRBV10-3

CDR3nt: TGTGCCAGCAGCTTAGTAGGGACAGCGCAAGCTTTCTTT
CDR3aa: CASSLVGTAQAFF
j_gene: TRBJ1-1
d_gene: TRBD1
abundance: few
v_gene: TRBV7-2

CDR3nt: TGTGCCAGCAGAAACGAAAGGGTAGCGGGGGAAGATACGCAGTATTTT
CDR3aa: CASRNERVAGEDTQYF
j_gene: TRBJ2-3
d_gene: TRBD2
abundance: many
v_gene: TRBV7-6

CDR3nt: TGTGCCAGCAGCTTTAAGACGTTGGATGAGCAGTTCTTC
CDR3aa: CASSFKTLDEQFF
j_gene: TRBJ2-1
d_gene: NA
abundance: many
v_gene: TRBV5-6

CDR3nt: TGTGCCAGCAGCTCCGGGCGGTCCGACCGAAAGCCGATGAACACCGGGGAGCTGTTTTTT
CDR3aa: CASSSGRSDRKPMNTGELFF
j_gene: TRBJ2-2
d_gene: NA
abundance: many
v_gene: TRBV7-8

CDR3nt: TGTGCCAGCAAAAGTTCGGGATCTGTCTACGAGCAGTACTTC
CDR3aa: CASKSSGSVYEQYF
j_gene: TRBJ2-7
d_gene: NA
abundance: few
v_gene: TRBV5-4

CDR3nt: TGTGCCAGCAGCAACACTCCGGGACAGGGATCCATCAATCAGCCCCAGCATTTT
CDR3aa: CASSNTPGQGSINQPQHF
j_gene: TRBJ1-5
d_gene: TRBD1
abundance: many
v_gene: TRBV7-2

CDR3nt: TGTGCCAGTAGTAACCCCTATAAAGGAGGGAACACTGAAGCTTTCTTT
CDR3aa: CASSNPYKGGNTEAFF
j_gene: TRBJ1-1
d_gene: NA
abundance: few
v_gene: TRBV19

CDR3nt: TGTGCCAGCAGCTCCCTTGGGGGGGGACACAATGAGCAGTTCTTC
CDR3aa: CASSSLGGGHNEQFF
j_gene: TRBJ2-1
d_gene: TRBD2
abundance: many
v_gene: TRBV7-3

CDR3nt: TGTGCCAGCAGTTTCAGGGGGCCTGGAAACATTCAGTACTTC
CDR3aa: CASSFRGPGNIQYF
j_gene: TRBJ2-4
d_gene: TRBD1
abundance: NA
v_gene: TRBV28

CDR3nt: TGTGCCAGCAGCCAAACTAATTCCGGCGGGCAGTTCTTC
CDR3aa: CASSQTNSGGQFF
j_gene: TRBJ2-1
d_gene: NA
abundance: NA
v_gene: TRBV3-1

CDR3nt: TGTGCCAGCAGACTCGACACTTGGCTTGGCTTACGCACTGGAAACACCATATATTTT
CDR3aa: CASRLDTWLGLRTGNTIYF
j_gene: TRBJ1-3
d_gene: NA
abundance: many
v_gene: TRBV12-3/TRBV12-4

CDR3nt: TGTGCCAGCAGTCCGGGACAGGGAGGACTAGCGGGGGACCAAGAGACCCAGTACTTC
CDR3aa: CASSPGQGGLAGDQETQYF
j_gene: TRBJ2-5
d_gene: TRBD2
abundance: few
v_gene: TRBV28

CDR3nt: TGTGCCAGCGGGGTCCCGGGGATAGCGGGCCACGAGCAGTACTTC
CDR3aa: CASGVPGIAGHEQYF
j_gene: TRBJ2-7
d_gene: TRBD2
abundance: many
v_gene: TRBV7-2

CDR3nt: TGTGCCAGCAGCGGTAGCGGAGACAATGAGCAGTTCTTC
CDR3aa: CASSGSGDNEQFF
j_gene: TRBJ2-1
d_gene: NA
abundance: many
v_gene: TRBV7-9

CDR3nt: TGTGCCAGCAGCCCGGGTTTGGTAGCGGGAGATACGCAGTATTTT
CDR3aa: CASSPGLVAGDTQYF
j_gene: TRBJ2-3
d_gene: TRBD2
abundance: few
v_gene: TRBV11-2

CDR3nt: TGTGCCAGCAGCCGGATAGCGGGAGTCTACGAGCAGTACTTC
CDR3aa: CASSRIAGVYEQYF
j_gene: TRBJ2-7
d_gene: TRBD2
abundance: many
v_gene: TRBV7-9

CDR3nt: TGCGCCAGCAGCCAAGCTTCACGTAGACAGAAAACCTACAATGAGCAGTTCTTC
CDR3aa: CASSQASRRQKTYNEQFF
j_gene: TRBJ2-1
d_gene: NA
abundance: NA
v_gene: TRBV4-1

CDR3nt: TGTGCCAGCAGCTTAGACCCGGCGGGGTCCTACGAGCAGTACTTC
CDR3aa: CASSLDPAGSYEQYF
j_gene: TRBJ2-7
d_gene: NA
abundance: NA
v_gene: TRBV7-2

CDR3nt: TGTGCCAGCAGTGACAAGGGGACAGGGGCATATGGCTACACCTTC
CDR3aa: CASSDKGTGAYGYTF
j_gene: TRBJ1-2
d_gene: TRBD1
abundance: few
v_gene: TRBV6-2/TRBV6-3

CDR3nt: TGTGCCAGCAGCTTACAGCCTCTGAGCTCCTACAATGAGCAGTTCTTC
CDR3aa: CASSLQPLSSYNEQFF
j_gene: TRBJ2-1
d_gene: NA
abundance: many
v_gene: TRBV7-8

CDR3nt: TGCAGTGCTAGGGTCGTAGCGGGGAGCTCCTACAATGAGCAGTTCTTC
CDR3aa: CSARVVAGSSYNEQFF
j_gene: TRBJ2-1
d_gene: TRBD2
abundance: NA
v_gene: TRBV20-1

CDR3nt: TGTGCCAGCAGCTTAGTCAGGTACAACGAGCAGTACTTC
CDR3aa: CASSLVRYNEQYF
j_gene: TRBJ2-7
d_gene: NA
abundance: many
v_gene: TRBV7-2

CDR3nt: TGTGCCAGCAGTGAAGACAGGTCTCCCGCGAATGGCTACACCTTC
CDR3aa: CASSEDRSPANGYTF
j_gene: TRBJ1-2
d_gene: NA
abundance: NA
v_gene: TRBV2

CDR3nt: TGTGCCAGCAGCCCCGATCTAACCTATACCTATAATTCACCCCTCCACTTT
CDR3aa: CASSPDLTYTYNSPLHF
j_gene: TRBJ1-6
d_gene: NA
abundance: many
v_gene: TRBV7-9

CDR3nt: TGTGCCAGCAGCTTAGTAAATCAGATAGGCAGTTCCGATCTCCGGAACACTGAAGCTTTCTTT
CDR3aa: CASSLVNQIGSSDLRNTEAFF
j_gene: TRBJ1-1
d_gene: NA
abundance: many
v_gene: TRBV7-2

CDR3nt: TGCAGTGCTAGTTTCCCGACAGGAACGAACACCGGGGAGCTGTTTTTT
CDR3aa: CSASFPTGTNTGELFF
j_gene: TRBJ2-2
d_gene: NA
abundance: few
v_gene: TRBV20-1

CDR3nt: TGTGCCAGCAGCTCGGGACGGATCCAAGAGACCCAGTACTTC
CDR3aa: CASSSGRIQETQYF
j_gene: TRBJ2-5
d_gene: NA
abundance: few
v_gene: TRBV6-2/TRBV6-3

CDR3nt: TGTGCCAGCAGCCCAGGGGGCGGGGGGGACGAGACCCAGTACTTC
CDR3aa: CASSPGGGGDETQYF
j_gene: TRBJ2-5
d_gene: NA
abundance: many
v_gene: TRBV7-2

CDR3nt: TGTGCCAGCAGCTTAGAGGGCAGCTACTATGGCTACACCTTC
CDR3aa: CASSLEGSYYGYTF
j_gene: TRBJ1-2
d_gene: NA
abundance: NA
v_gene: TRBV7-9

CDR3nt: TGTGCCAGCAGTGGAGCGCTAGAAACCTACGAGCAGTACTTC
CDR3aa: CASSGALETYEQYF
j_gene: TRBJ2-7
d_gene: NA
abundance: NA
v_gene: TRBV2

CDR3nt: TGCGCCAGCAGCTTGCTTGGGCAGAACACCGGGGAGCTGTTTTTT
CDR3aa: CASSLLGQNTGELFF
j_gene: TRBJ2-2
d_gene: NA
abundance: few
v_gene: TRBV5-1